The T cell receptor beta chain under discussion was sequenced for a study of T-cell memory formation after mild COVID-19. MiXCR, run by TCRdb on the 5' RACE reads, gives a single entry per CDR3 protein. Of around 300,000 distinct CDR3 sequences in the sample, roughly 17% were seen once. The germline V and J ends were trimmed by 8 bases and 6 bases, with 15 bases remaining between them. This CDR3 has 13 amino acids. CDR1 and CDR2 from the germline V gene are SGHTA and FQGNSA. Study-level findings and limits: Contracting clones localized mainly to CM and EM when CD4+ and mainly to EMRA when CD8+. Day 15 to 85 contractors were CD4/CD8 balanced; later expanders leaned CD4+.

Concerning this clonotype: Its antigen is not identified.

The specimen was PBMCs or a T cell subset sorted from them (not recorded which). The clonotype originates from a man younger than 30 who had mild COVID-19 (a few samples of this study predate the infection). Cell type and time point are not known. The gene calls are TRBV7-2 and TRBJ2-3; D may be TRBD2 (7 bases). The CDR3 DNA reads TGTGCCAGCTCGGGGGGCCGTATCGATACGCAGTATTTT. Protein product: CASSGGRIDTQYF.